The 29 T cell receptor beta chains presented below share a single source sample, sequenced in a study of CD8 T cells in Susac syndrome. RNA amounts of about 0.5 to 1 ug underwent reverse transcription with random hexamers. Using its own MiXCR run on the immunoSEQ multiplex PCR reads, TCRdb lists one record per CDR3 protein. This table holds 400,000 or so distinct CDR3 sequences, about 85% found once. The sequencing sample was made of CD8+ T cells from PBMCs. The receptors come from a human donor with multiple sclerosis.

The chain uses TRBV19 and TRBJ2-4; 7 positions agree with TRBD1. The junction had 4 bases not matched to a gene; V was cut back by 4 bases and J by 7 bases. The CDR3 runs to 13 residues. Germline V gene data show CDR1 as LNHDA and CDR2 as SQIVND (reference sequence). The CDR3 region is CASSKDRLNIQYF. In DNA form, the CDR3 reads TGTGCCAGTAGTAAGGACAGGTTGAACATTCAGTACTTC.

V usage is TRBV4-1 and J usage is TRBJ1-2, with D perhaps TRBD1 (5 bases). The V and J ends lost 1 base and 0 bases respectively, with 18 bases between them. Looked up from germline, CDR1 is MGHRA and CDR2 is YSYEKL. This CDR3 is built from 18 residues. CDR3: CASSQVGEGALSNYGYTF. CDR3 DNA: TGCGCCAGCAGCCAAGTCGGGGAAGGGGCCCTTTCTAACTATGGCTACACCTTC.

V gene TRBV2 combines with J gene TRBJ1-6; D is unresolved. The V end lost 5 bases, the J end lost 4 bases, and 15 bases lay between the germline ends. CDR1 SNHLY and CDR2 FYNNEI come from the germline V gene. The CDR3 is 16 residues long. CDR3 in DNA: TGTGCCAGCAGTCACGGGGATCGCGGGTATAATTCACCCCTCCACTTT. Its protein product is CASSHGDRGYNSPLHF.

CDR3 sequence (DNA): TGCGCCAGCAGCTTGGAGGGTTGGGGCTACACCTTC. It is translated as CASSLEGWGYTF. The chain links TRBV5-1 to TRBJ1-2; no firm D call. The CDR3 spans 12 residues. Trimming removed 0 bases from V and 8 bases from J, with 8 bases in between. Germline CDR1 reads SGHRS; CDR2 reads YFSETQ.

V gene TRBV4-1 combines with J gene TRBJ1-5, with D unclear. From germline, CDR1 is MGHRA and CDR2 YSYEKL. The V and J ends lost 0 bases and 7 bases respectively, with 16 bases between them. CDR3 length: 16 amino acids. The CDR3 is CASSQESGGSWQPQHF. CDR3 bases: TGCGCCAGCAGCCAAGAATCCGGAGGTAGTTGGCAGCCCCAGCATTTT.

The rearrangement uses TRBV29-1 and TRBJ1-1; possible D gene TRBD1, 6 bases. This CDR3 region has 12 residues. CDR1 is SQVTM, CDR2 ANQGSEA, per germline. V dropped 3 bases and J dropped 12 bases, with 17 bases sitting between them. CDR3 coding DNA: TGCAGCGTTGATGACAGGACTGGGGAACCTTTCTTT. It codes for CSVDDRTGEPFF.

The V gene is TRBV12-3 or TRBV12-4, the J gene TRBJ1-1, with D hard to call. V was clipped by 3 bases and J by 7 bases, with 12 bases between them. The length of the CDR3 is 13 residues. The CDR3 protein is CASSFSAEGEAFF. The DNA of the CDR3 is TGTGCCAGCAGTTTCTCGGCGGAAGGTGAAGCTTTCTTT.

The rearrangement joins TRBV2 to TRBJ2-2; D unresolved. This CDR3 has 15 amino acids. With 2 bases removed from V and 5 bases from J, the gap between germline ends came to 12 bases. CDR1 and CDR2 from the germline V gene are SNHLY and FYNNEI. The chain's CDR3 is CASSELEVVTGELFF. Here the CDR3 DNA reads TGTGCCAGCAGTGAATTAGAGGTGGTTACCGGGGAGCTGTTTTTT.

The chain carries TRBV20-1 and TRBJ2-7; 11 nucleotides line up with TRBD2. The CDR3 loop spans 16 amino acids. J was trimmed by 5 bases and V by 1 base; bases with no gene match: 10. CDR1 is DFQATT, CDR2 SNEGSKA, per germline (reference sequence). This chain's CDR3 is CSARGKTSGSLNEQYF. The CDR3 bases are TGCAGTGCTAGAGGGAAAACTAGCGGGAGTCTCAACGAGCAGTACTTC.

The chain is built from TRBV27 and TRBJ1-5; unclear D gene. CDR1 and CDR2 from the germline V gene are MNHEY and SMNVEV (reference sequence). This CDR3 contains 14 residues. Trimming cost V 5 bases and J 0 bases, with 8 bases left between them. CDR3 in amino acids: CASSRTPSNQPQHF. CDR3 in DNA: TGTGCCAGCAGTCGAACTCCTAGCAATCAGCCCCAGCATTTT.

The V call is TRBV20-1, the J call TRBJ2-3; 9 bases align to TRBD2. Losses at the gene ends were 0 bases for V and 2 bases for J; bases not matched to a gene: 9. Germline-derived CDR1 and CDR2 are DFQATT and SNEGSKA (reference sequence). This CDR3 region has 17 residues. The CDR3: CSARDSRLAVDTDTQYF. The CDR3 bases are TGCAGTGCTAGAGATTCGAGACTAGCGGTCGACACAGATACGCAGTATTTT.

CDR3 region: CASGLVQRPGANYGYTF. CDR3 nucleotide sequence: TGTGCTAGTGGTTTGGTACAAAGGCCGGGAGCAAACTATGGCTACACCTTC. J is TRBJ1-2 and V is TRBV12-5, with unresolved D. V lost 0 bases, J lost 2 bases, and 16 bases lay in between. In germline, CDR1 is LGHNT, CDR2 FRNRAP. The CDR3 is made up of 17 amino acids.

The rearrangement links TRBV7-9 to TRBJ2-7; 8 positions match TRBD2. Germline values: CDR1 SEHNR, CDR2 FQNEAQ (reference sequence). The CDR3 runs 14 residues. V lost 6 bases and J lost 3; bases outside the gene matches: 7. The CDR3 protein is CASSSSGFYYEQYF. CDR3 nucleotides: TGTGCCAGCAGTTCTAGCGGGTTTTACTACGAGCAGTACTTC.

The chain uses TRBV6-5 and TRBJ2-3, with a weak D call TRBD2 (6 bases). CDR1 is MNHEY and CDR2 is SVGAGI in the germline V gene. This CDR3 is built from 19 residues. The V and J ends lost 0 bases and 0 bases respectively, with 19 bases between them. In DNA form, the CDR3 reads TGTGCCAGCAGTTACTCGGTTATACCGCGGGATTCTAGCACAGATACGCAGTATTTT. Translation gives CASSYSVIPRDSSTDTQYF.

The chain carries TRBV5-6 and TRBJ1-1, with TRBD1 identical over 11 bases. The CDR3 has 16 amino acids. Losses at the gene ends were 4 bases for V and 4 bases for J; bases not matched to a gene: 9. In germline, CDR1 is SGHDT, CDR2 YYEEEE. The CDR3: CASSLGTGGYFTEAFF. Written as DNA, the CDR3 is TGTGCCAGCAGCCTGGGGACAGGGGGGTATTTCACTGAAGCTTTCTTT. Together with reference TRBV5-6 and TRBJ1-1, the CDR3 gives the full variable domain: DAGVTQSPTHLIKTRGQQVTLRCSPKSGHDTVSWYQQALGQGPQFIFQYYEEEERQRGNFPDRFSGHQFPNYSSELNVNALLLGDSALYLCASSLGTGGYFTEAFFGQGTRLTVV.

CDR3 loop: CASSYSASGGGIQYF. The CDR3 DNA follows: TGTGCCAGCAGTTACTCCGCTAGCGGGGGGGGTATTCAGTACTTC. The V and J genes are TRBV6-6 and TRBJ2-4, with 12 bases that match TRBD2. V lost 0 bases and J lost 10; bases outside the gene matches: 4. Per germline, CDR1 MNHNY and CDR2 SVGAGI (reference sequence). The CDR3 totals 15 residues.

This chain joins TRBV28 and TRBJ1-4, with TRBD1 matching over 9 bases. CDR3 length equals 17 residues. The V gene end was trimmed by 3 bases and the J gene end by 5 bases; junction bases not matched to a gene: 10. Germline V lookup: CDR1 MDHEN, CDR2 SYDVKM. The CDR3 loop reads CASSFIGQTGGNEKLFF. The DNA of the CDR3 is TGTGCCAGCAGTTTCATAGGACAGACAGGGGGAAATGAAAAACTGTTTTTT.

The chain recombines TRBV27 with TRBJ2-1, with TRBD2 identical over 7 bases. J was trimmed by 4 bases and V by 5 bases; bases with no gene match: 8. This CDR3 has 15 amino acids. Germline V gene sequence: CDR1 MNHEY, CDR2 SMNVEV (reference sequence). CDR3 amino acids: CASSPRLASYNEQFF. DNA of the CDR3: TGTGCCAGCAGTCCCCGACTAGCTTCGTACAATGAGCAGTTCTTC.

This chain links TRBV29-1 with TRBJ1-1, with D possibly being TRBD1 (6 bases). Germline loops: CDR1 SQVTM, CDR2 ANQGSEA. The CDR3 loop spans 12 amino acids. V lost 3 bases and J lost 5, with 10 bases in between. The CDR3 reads CSVDVGGTEAFF. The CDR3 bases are TGCAGCGTTGATGTAGGGGGAACTGAAGCTTTCTTT. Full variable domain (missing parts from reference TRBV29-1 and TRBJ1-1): SAVISQKPSRDICQRGTSLTIQCQVDSQVTMMFWYRQQPGQSLTLIATANQGSEATYESGFVIDKFPISRPNLTFSTLTVSNMSPEDSSIYLCSVDVGGTEAFFGQGTRLTVV.

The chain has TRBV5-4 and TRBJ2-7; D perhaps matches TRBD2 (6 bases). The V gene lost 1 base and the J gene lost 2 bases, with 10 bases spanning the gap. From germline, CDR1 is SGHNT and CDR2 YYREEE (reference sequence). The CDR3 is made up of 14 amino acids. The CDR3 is CASSLLLAPYEQYF. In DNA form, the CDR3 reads TGTGCCAGCAGCTTGCTACTAGCCCCCTACGAGCAGTACTTC.

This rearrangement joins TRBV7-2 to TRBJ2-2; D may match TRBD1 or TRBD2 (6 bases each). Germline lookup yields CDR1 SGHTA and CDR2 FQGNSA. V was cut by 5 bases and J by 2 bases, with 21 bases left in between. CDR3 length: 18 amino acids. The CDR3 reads CASSGGGMAIINTGELFF. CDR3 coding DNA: TGTGCCAGCAGCGGAGGGGGTATGGCAATCATAAACACCGGGGAGCTGTTTTTT.

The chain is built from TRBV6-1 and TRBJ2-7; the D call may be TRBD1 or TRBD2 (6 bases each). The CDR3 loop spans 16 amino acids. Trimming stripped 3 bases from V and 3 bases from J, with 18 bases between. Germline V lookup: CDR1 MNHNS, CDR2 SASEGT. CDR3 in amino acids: CASSDDRGHGIYEQYF. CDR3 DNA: TGTGCCAGCAGTGATGACCGGGGGCACGGGATCTACGAGCAGTACTTC.

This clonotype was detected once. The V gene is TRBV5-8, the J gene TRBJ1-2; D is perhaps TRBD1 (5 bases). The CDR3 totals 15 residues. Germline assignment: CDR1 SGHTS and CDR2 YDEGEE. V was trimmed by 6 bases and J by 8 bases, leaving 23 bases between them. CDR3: CASNLGFDSRGGYTF. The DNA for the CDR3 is TGTGCCAGCAACCTCGGATTTGACAGTCGAGGGGGCTACACCTTC.

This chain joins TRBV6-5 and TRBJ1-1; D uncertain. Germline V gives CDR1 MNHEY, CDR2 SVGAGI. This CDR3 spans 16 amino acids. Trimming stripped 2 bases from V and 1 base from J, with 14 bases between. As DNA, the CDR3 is TGTGCCAGCAGTTACGTTCTGAAGGGAACGAACACTGAAGCTTTCTTT. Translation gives CASSYVLKGTNTEAFF.

The CDR3 here is CAWRGIGAEAFF. The CDR3, as DNA: TGTGCCTGGAGGGGTATAGGAGCTGAAGCTTTCTTT. The chain has TRBV30 and TRBJ1-1; D gene uncertain. V was clipped by 3 bases and J by 6 bases, with 11 bases between them. In germline, CDR1 is GTSNPN, CDR2 SVGIG (reference sequence). This CDR3 comprises 12 residues.

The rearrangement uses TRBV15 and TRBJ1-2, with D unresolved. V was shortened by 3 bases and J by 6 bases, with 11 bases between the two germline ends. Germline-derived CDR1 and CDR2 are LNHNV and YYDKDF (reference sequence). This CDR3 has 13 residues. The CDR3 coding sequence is TGTGCCACCAGCAGTTTGGACGGAGATGGCTACACCTTC. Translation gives CATSSLDGDGYTF.

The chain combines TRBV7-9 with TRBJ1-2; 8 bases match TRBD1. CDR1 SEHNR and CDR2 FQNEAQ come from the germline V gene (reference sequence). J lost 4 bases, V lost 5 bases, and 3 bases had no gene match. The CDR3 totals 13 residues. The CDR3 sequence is CASSAGQVYGYTF. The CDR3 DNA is TGTGCCAGCAGCGCGGGACAGGTCTATGGCTACACCTTC.

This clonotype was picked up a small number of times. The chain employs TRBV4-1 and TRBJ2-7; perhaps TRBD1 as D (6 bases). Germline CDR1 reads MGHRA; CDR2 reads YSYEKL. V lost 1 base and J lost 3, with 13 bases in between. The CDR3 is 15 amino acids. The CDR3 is CASSQGLSGDYEQYF. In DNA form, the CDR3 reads TGCGCCAGCAGCCAAGGTCTTTCAGGGGACTACGAGCAGTACTTC.

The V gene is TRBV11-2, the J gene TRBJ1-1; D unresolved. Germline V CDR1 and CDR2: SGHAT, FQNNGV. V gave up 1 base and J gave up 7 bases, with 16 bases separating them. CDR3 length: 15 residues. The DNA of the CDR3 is TGTGCCAGCAGCTTAGGGATAGGTCTCGGTTTTGAAGCTTTCTTT. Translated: CASSLGIGLGFEAFF.